This T cell receptor (beta chain) originates from a study of vaccination and CD4 T cells after COVID-19. Across the whole study: Drawing of post-COVID samples took place a median about 100 days after diagnosis (range 35 to 161).

TCRdb ran MiXCR on the PCR reads and lists one entry per CDR3 protein. The sample gives about 29,000 distinct CDR3 sequences, approximately 49% of which show up once; 5.5% to 7.5% is in the top ten. Whole-study findings and limits: Spike mono-reactivity was found in 304 of the 307 vaccine-specific clones identified in convalescent patients.

Described time point: late sampling 161 to 241 days after vaccination in a few convalescent patients. CDR1 and CDR2 from the germline V gene are SGHTA and FQGNSA. Trimming left V 1 base short and J 2 bases short, with 9 bases between. This CDR3 region has 14 residues. For this clonotype: Its antigen is currently unknown.

V usage is TRBV7-2 and J usage is TRBJ2-7; no definite D call. The sample in question was CD4+ T cells from blood, obtained about 7 months after SARS-CoV-2 vaccination. This receptor was obtained from a human donor who had recovered from COVID-19. The CDR3 protein is CASSLGGPAYEQYF. The CDR3 DNA is TGTGCCAGCAGCTTAGGAGGTCCAGCCTACGAGCAGTACTTC. Looking up the rest from reference TRBV7-2 and TRBJ2-7 gives the full variable domain: GAGVSQSPSNKVTEKGKDVELRCDPISGHTALYWYRQSLGQGLEFLIYFQGNSAPDKSGLPSDRFSAERTGGSVSTLTIQRTQQEDSAVYLCASSLGGPAYEQYFGPGTRLTVT.